The entry below gives a single T cell receptor (beta chain) sequence along with its context. This entry is derived from a study of blood T cell repertoires in COVID-19. Original processing methods: Estimated nucleated cell counts came from reference gene primer amplification. The assay was immunoSEQ multiplex PCR, and TCRdb's table has in-frame clones only and misses some. The D gene and trimming were derived from the DNA, and the V and J assignments and clone size from that table. This table has a few hundred thousand clones, approximately 83% appearing once. V lost 6 bases and J 7 bases, leaving 15 bases between the germline ends. This CDR3 is 13 amino acids long. Per the germline V gene, CDR1 is SGHKS and CDR2 is YYEKEE (reference sequence). All enrollees were roughly 18 to 100 years old and from some 24 US areas.

Sample: PBMCs or T cells enriched from blood (not recorded which). This TCR came from a woman aged 40 to 50 with acute COVID-19. This sequence joins TRBV5-5 and TRBJ2-3, with D perhaps matching TRBD1 (5 bases). CDR3 sequence: CASIGRAENTQYF. The CDR3, as DNA: TGTGCCAGCATCGGCAGGGCTGAAAATACGCAGTATTTT. Complete variable domain (other parts from reference TRBV5-5 and TRBJ2-3): DAGVTQSPTHLIKTRGQQVTLRCSPISGHKSVSWYQQVLGQGPQFIFQYYEKEERGRGNFPDRFSARQFPNYSSELNVNALLLGDSALYLCASIGRAENTQYFGPGTRLTVL.